This record concerns one T cell receptor (beta chain) sequence. Germline lookup yields CDR1 ENHRY and CDR2 SYGVKD. V lost 7 bases to trimming and J lost 5 bases, with 12 bases between them. The CDR3 covers 13 residues. These data come from a study of blood T cell repertoires in COVID-19. The wider study: Spain, Italy and the United States supplied samples that represented acute and convalescent COVID-19. Sample material is recorded as cDNA or gDNA derived from T cells, B-cell-depleted T cells, or PBMCs.

Original processing methods: Counts of nucleated cells, estimated from reference gene primer amplification, were obtained. Repertoires were generated with immunoSEQ multiplex PCR, while TCRdb's copy carries only in-frame clones and drops some. That table furnishes V, J and clone size, whereas the DNA furnished D and trimming. Of a few hundred thousand clones listed, over 75% are singletons. The source of this sequence is a young man who had recovered from COVID-19. Specimen: peripheral blood. The V and J genes are TRBV10-3 and TRBJ2-1; perhaps TRBD2 as D (6 bases). Here the CDR3 reads CAINGGEHNEQFF. In nucleotides, the CDR3 is TGTGCCATCAACGGGGGAGAACACAATGAGCAGTTCTTC.